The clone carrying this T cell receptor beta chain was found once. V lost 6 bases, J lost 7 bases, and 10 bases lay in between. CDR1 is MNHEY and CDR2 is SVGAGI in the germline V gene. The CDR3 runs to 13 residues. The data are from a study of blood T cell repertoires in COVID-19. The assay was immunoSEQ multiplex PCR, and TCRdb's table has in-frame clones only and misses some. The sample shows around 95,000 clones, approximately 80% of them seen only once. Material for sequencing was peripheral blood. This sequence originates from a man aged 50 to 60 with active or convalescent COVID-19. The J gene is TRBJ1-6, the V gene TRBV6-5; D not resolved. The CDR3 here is CASSAGLNSPLHF. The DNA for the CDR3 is TGTGCCAGCAGCGCAGGTTTGAATTCACCCCTCCACTTT.